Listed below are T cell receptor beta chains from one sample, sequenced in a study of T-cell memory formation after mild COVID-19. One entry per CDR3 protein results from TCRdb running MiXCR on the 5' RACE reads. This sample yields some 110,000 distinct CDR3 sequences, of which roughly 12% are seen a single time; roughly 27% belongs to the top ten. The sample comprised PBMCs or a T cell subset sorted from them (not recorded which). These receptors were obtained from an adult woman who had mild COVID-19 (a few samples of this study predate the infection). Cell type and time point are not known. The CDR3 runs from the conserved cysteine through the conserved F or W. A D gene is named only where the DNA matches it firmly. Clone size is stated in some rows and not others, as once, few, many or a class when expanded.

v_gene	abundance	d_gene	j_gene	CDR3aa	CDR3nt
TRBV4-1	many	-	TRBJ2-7	CASSQESRFYEQYF	TGCGCCAGCAGCCAAGAAAGCAGATTTTACGAGCAGTACTTC
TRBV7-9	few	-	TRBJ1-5	CASSLIDSNQPQHF	TGTGCCAGCAGCTTAATCGATAGCAATCAGCCCCAGCATTTT
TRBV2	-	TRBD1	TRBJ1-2	CASSDQVLRDRDTYGYTF	TGTGCCAGCAGTGATCAAGTTCTCCGGGACAGGGATACCTATGGCTACACCTTC
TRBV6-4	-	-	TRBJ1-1	CASPLAFRENTEAFF	TGTGCCAGCCCCCTGGCCTTTAGGGAGAACACTGAAGCTTTCTTT
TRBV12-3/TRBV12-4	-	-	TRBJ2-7	CASSLFGGSYEQYF	TGTGCCAGCAGTTTGTTCGGGGGATCCTACGAGCAGTACTTC
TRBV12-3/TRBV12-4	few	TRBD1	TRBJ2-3	CASRDRGPVTDTQYF	TGTGCCAGCAGAGACAGGGGGCCGGTTACAGATACGCAGTATTTT
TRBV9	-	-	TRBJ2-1	CASSVDSGANNEQFF	TGTGCCAGCAGCGTAGATAGCGGTGCGAACAATGAGCAGTTCTTC
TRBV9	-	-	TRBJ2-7	CASSVGTGNSYEQYF	TGTGCCAGCAGCGTAGGTACAGGGAACTCCTACGAGCAGTACTTC
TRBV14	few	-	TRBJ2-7	CASSRQTETYEQYF	TGTGCCAGCAGCCGACAGACAGAAACCTACGAGCAGTACTTC
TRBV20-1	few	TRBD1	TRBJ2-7	CSAGTESYEQYF	TGCAGTGCCGGGACAGAGAGCTACGAGCAGTACTTC
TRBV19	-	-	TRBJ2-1	CASRGGFF	TGTGCCAGTAGGGGGGGGTTCTTC
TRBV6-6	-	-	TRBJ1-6	CASSSRATANSPLHF	TGTGCCAGCAGTTCCCGAGCGACGGCTAATTCACCCCTCCACTTT
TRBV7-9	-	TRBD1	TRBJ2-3	CASTITQGRDTQYF	TGTGCCAGCACCATCACACAGGGGCGAGATACGCAGTATTTT
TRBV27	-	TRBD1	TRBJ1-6	CASREGQGRINSPLHF	TGTGCCAGCAGAGAGGGACAGGGGAGGATTAATTCACCCCTCCACTTT
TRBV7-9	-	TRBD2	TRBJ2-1	CASSFPTSGGLSGNEQFF	TGTGCCAGCAGCTTCCCGACTAGCGGGGGGCTCTCGGGCAATGAGCAGTTCTTC
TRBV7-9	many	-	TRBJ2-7	CASSELGRGYEQYF	TGTGCCAGCAGCGAACTCGGCCGCGGATACGAGCAGTACTTC
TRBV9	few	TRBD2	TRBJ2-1	CASSANGKAGTYNEQFF	TGTGCCAGCAGCGCCAATGGAAAAGCGGGAACCTACAATGAGCAGTTCTTC
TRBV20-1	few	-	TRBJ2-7	CSARDSAGPEQYF	TGCAGTGCTAGAGATTCGGCAGGGCCCGAGCAGTACTTC
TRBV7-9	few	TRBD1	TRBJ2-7	CASSWGQSYEQYF	TGTGCCAGCAGTTGGGGACAGAGCTACGAGCAGTACTTC
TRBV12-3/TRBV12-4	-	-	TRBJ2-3	CASRLQGSTDTQYF	TGTGCCAGCAGGCTACAGGGTTCCACAGATACGCAGTATTTT
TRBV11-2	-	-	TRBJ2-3	CASSFGAEDTQYF	TGTGCCAGCAGCTTCGGGGCGGAGGATACGCAGTATTTT
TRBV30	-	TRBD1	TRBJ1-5	CAAGGRQGAQHF	TGTGCCGCAGGGGGTAGACAGGGAGCCCAGCATTTT
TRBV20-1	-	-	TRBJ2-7	CSATPASYEQYF	TGCAGTGCTACGCCGGCTTCCTACGAGCAGTACTTC
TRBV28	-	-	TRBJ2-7	CASRDNDSPGEQYF	TGTGCCAGCAGAGACAATGACAGCCCGGGCGAGCAGTACTTC
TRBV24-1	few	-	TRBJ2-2	CATRDAGTGELFF	TGTGCCACCAGGGACGCGGGGACCGGGGAGCTGTTTTTT
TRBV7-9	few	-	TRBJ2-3	CASSTPTARHANTQYF	TGTGCCAGCAGCACCCCGACGGCGCGCCATGCTAATACGCAGTATTTT
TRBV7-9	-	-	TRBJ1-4	CASSLTGKNEKLFF	TGTGCCAGCAGCTTAACAGGGAAGAATGAAAAACTGTTTTTT
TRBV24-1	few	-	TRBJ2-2	CATSGPGSGELFF	TGTGCCACCAGTGGCCCCGGGTCCGGGGAGCTGTTTTTT
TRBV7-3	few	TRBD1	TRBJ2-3	CASSPGTGGWDTQYF	TGTGCCAGCAGTCCCGGGACAGGGGGCTGGGATACGCAGTATTTT
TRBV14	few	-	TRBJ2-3	CASSRIITRYTDTQYF	TGTGCCAGCAGCAGAATAATCACTCGGTACACAGATACGCAGTATTTT
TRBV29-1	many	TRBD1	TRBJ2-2	CSATGGSNTGELFF	TGCAGCGCCACAGGGGGCTCGAACACCGGGGAGCTGTTTTTT
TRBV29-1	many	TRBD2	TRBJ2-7	CSVTSDISYEQYF	TGCAGCGTGACTAGCGACATATCTTACGAGCAGTACTTC
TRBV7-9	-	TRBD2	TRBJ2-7	CASSSAGGLEQYF	TGTGCCAGCAGCTCAGCGGGAGGGCTCGAGCAGTACTTC
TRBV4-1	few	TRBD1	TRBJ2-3	CASSQWTGSDTQYF	TGCGCCAGCAGCCAATGGACAGGGTCAGATACGCAGTATTTT
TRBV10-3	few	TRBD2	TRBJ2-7	CAISEPTIAGELYEQYF	TGTGCCATCAGTGAGCCCACCATAGCGGGGGAGTTATACGAGCAGTACTTC
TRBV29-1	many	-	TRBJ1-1	CSVEVTEAFF	TGCAGCGTTGAGGTAACTGAAGCTTTCTTT
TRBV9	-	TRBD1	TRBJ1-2	CASSQTTGVYGYTF	TGTGCCAGCAGCCAGACGACAGGGGTCTATGGCTACACCTTC
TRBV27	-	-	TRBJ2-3	CASSFTPGTDTQYF	TGTGCCAGCAGTTTTACACCGGGCACAGATACGCAGTATTTT
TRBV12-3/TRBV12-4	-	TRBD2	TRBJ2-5	CASSQGTILETQYF	TGTGCCAGCAGTCAAGGGACTATCTTAGAGACCCAGTACTTC
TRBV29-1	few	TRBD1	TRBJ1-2	CSVEDWTGGYGYTF	TGCAGCGTTGAAGACTGGACAGGGGGCTATGGCTACACCTTC
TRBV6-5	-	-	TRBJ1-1	CASSYSISTRNTEAFF	TGTGCCAGCAGTTACTCAATTTCAACACGGAACACTGAAGCTTTCTTT
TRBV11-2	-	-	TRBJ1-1	CASSFDTSNTEAFF	TGTGCCAGCAGCTTCGACACATCGAACACTGAAGCTTTCTTT
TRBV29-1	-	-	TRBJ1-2	CSVEDPRGLNYGYTF	TGCAGCGTTGAAGATCCCAGGGGACTTAACTATGGCTACACCTTC
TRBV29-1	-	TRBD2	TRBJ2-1	CSVRSGAGNEQFF	TGCAGCGTAAGAAGCGGGGCGGGCAATGAGCAGTTCTTC
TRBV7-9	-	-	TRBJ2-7	CASSQRVAGESEQYF	TGTGCCAGCAGCCAAAGGGTCGCAGGGGAAAGCGAGCAGTACTTC
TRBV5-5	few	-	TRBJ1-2	CASSSDRRVFGYTF	TGTGCCAGCAGCTCAGATCGTAGGGTGTTTGGCTACACCTTC
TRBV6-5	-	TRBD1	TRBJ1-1	CASSRGQEGQEAFF	TGTGCCAGCAGTCGTGGACAGGAGGGCCAAGAAGCTTTCTTT
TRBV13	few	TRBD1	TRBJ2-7	CASSSRQGNHEQYF	TGTGCCAGCAGCTCCCGACAGGGGAACCACGAGCAGTACTTC
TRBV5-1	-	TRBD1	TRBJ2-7	CASSRDRTSYEQYF	TGCGCCAGCAGCCGGGACAGGACTTCCTACGAGCAGTACTTC
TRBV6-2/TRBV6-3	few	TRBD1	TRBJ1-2	CASSYVELGQGYGYTF	TGTGCCAGCAGTTATGTGGAGCTGGGACAGGGGTATGGCTACACCTTC
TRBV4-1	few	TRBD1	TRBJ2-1	CASSQGDRGTYNEQFF	TGCGCCAGCAGCCAAGGGGACAGGGGAACCTACAATGAGCAGTTCTTC
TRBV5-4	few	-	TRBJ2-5	CASSLRTGGEETQYF	TGTGCCAGCAGCTTGCGTACAGGGGGGGAGGAGACCCAGTACTTC
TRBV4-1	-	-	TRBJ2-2	CASSPVGGELFF	TGCGCCAGCAGCCCTGTAGGAGGGGAGCTGTTTTTT